This TCR beta chain was found in a study of cytomegalovirus exposure and HLA in healthy donors. Study outcomes and limitations: Earlier analysis yielded a pattern in which most TCR beta V segments were productive about 90% or about 30% of the time. Most TCR sequences showed up rarely, but some public TCRs showed up in many donors. For presence/absence analyses, sequencing depth was assumed to be roughly uniform across donors. A later analysis linked a missense variant in DCLRE1C to the trimming of TCR beta V and J genes.

With 60 Vbeta and 13 Jbeta primers, the PCR was carried out. Profiled with immunoSEQ multiplex PCR; TCRdb holds only in-frame clones, not every one. The table has about 110,000 clones, about 64% seen once. V lost 0 bases and J lost 4, with 15 bases in between. This CDR3 is built from 16 residues. Per the germline V gene, CDR1 is SGHDN and CDR2 is FVKESK. In this sample, this clone turned up a few times. Its antigen is not known. The chain uses TRBV14 and TRBJ1-2; D unresolved. Sequenced material: PBMCs. The origin of this receptor is a female donor in good health and CMV-seronegative. In nucleotides, the CDR3 is TGTGCCAGCAGCCAAGACCGTAGAGGTTCCGTCTATGGCTACACCTTC. Translation gives CASSQDRRGSVYGYTF.